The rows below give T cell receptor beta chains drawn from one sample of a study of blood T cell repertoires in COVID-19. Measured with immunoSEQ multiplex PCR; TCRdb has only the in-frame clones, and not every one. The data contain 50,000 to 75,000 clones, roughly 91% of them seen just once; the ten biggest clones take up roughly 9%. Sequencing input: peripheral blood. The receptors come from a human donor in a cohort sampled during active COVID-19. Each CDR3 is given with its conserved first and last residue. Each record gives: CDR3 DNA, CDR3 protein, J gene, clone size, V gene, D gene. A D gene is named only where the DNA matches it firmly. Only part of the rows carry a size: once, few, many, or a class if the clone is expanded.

TGTGCCAGCAACACACTAGGTCGCACCTACGAGCAGTACTTC CASNTLGRTYEQYF TRBJ2-7 . TRBV28 .
TGTGCCAGCAGCTCACTGACAGGGGGAGAGACCCAGTACTTC CASSSLTGGETQYF TRBJ2-5 . TRBV5-6 TRBD1
TGTGCCAGCAGCGCGCTAAGCACAGATACGCAGTATTTT CASSALSTDTQYF TRBJ2-3 . TRBV3-1/TRBV3-2 .
TGTGCCAGCAGTTCCCGCCTGAGGGTCAGAAACACCGGGGAGCTGTTTTTT CASSSRLRVRNTGELFF TRBJ2-2 . TRBV28 .
TGTGCCAGCAGCTTGTCCCACGGGGACACCATCTACGAGCAGTACTTC CASSLSHGDTIYEQYF TRBJ2-7 . TRBV5-5 .
TGTGCCAGCAGCTCAAATGCGAGAGGGGGTTTAAGCAATCAGCCCCAGCATTTT CASSSNARGGLSNQPQHF TRBJ1-5 . TRBV7-9 .
TGTGCCAGCGCTTTGGACAGGACCAACTATGGCTACACCTTC CASALDRTNYGYTF TRBJ1-2 . TRBV2 TRBD1
TGTGCCAGCACTTCCCCACTATACAATGAGCAGTTCTTC CASTSPLYNEQFF TRBJ2-1 . TRBV7-6 .
TGTGCCAGCAGCCGGGGCAGAGGGGGCGTCTACGAGCAGTACTTC CASSRGRGGVYEQYF TRBJ2-7 . TRBV3-1/TRBV3-2 TRBD1
TGTGCCAGTAGTATCTCCGGGGTTGGCAATCAGCCCCAGCATTTT CASSISGVGNQPQHF TRBJ1-5 . TRBV19 .
TGTGCCAGCAGTGCGGCCAGGGGGCGTCAGCCCCAGCATTTT CASSAARGRQPQHF TRBJ1-5 . TRBV28 TRBD1
TGTGCCAGCAGGATCACAGGGGTCGTCTATGGCTACACCTTC CASRITGVVYGYTF TRBJ1-2 . TRBV6-5 TRBD1
TGTGCCAGTAGTATTCCAGGGCGGTTCTACGAGCAGTACTTC CASSIPGRFYEQYF TRBJ2-7 . TRBV19 .
TGTGCCAGCAGCGTAGCCTGGGCCAGTGCTTACGAGCAGTACTTC CASSVAWASAYEQYF TRBJ2-7 . TRBV9 .
TGTGCCAGTAGTATGCGGACAGGGGCGACCGCAGATACGCAGTATTTT CASSMRTGATADTQYF TRBJ2-3 . TRBV19 TRBD1
TGTGCCAGCGGTGGGGGTAGCGGACTAAGCACAGATACGCAGTATTTT CASGGGSGLSTDTQYF TRBJ2-3 . TRBV6-1 .
TGCGCCAGCAGCCAAGATGCGGCGGGGCGCACAGATACGCAGTATTTT CASSQDAAGRTDTQYF TRBJ2-3 . TRBV4-3 .
TGTGCCAGCAGCGTAGATGGGGGCCTGGACACTGAAGCTTTCTTT CASSVDGGLDTEAFF TRBJ1-1 . TRBV9 .
TGTGCCAGCAGCTTAGCATCGGCGGGGGGGCCGTCAAACGAGCAGTACTTC CASSLASAGGPSNEQYF TRBJ2-7 . TRBV7-2 TRBD2
TGTGCCATCAGTGAAGGACAGGACTACAATGAGCAGTTCTTC CAISEGQDYNEQFF TRBJ2-1 . TRBV10-3 TRBD1
TGCGCCAGCAGCCAACCCGATTTGGGGGGGAATGGCTACACCTTC CASSQPDLGGNGYTF TRBJ1-2 . TRBV4-3 .
TGTGCCAGCAGCCCGAGGGACAGCTCCTATAATTCACCCCTCCACTTT CASSPRDSSYNSPLHF TRBJ1-6 . TRBV7-8 TRBD1
TGTGCCAGCCAGTCGGGAATGGGCTACGAGCAGTACTTC CASQSGMGYEQYF TRBJ2-7 . TRBV27 .
TGCAGCGCGGACAGGAGTCGAACCGGGGAGCTGTTTTTT CSADRSRTGELFF TRBJ2-2 once TRBV29-1 TRBD1